This T cell receptor beta chain was sequenced in a study of T cells in Graves' hyperthyroidism and ophthalmopathy. Broader study findings: Ophthalmopathy and stable hyperthyroidism were separated by a 13 V-J model.

This clonotype was found many times. The antigen is undetermined. Amplification of TCR beta CDR3 regions was performed using RNA transcripts as template. TCR CDR3 underwent first-round RT-PCR with the HTBI primer set. From the multiplex PCR reads, TCRdb called clonotypes with MiXCR, one entry per CDR3 protein. The sample has hundreds of thousands of distinct CDR3 sequences, less than 20% seen once. Trimming at V came to 2 bases and at J to 5 bases, leaving 8 bases not matched to a gene. CDR3 length equals 15 residues. Germline CDR1 is SGHRS and CDR2 is YFSETQ. Graves' hyperthyroidism qualified as stable when ophthalmopathy did not progress within 18 months. Hyperthyroidism in the patients, aged 18 to 65, was newly diagnosed and under 2 months in duration. Clinical symptoms, serum thyroxine, TRAb, thyroid ultrasound and orbital computed tomography informed diagnoses.

The clonotype comes from a woman younger than 35 with Graves' hyperthyroidism. The chain combines TRBV5-1 with TRBJ1-2, with TRBD1 matching 8 bases. Sequenced input: blood. In nucleotides, the CDR3 is TGCGCCAGCAGCTTTTCCGGACAGGGTGAATATGGCTACACCTTC. Translation: CASSFSGQGEYGYTF.